This T cell receptor (beta chain) was retrieved from a study of beta chain features in type 1 diabetes. Study in general: In age, gender and cell yields, patients were similar to healthy donors. Study observations and caveats: In comparison with healthy donors, patients had naive, central memory and Treg TCRB repertoires that appeared more similar. The study found moderately but significantly shorter TCRB CDR3s in all four CD4+ subsets of Type 1 diabetes patients.

Germline CDR1 reads ENHRY; CDR2 reads SYGVKD. The CDR3 extends over 13 amino acids. Trimming left V 4 bases short and J 2 bases short, with 9 bases between. A CD45RO/CCR7/CD25/CD127/CD95/CD27 panel sorted naive, central memory, regulatory and stem cell-like memory CD4+ cells. The authors obtained over 95% purity in all sorted populations. Expressed TCRB transcripts were sequenced after all isolated RNA was converted to cDNA. Libraries were prepared by immunoSEQ multiplex PCR; TCRdb keeps only in-frame clonotypes and omits some of them. The data show under 850,000 clones, with around an eighth seen just once and about 0.02% held by the top ten. As regards this clone: The target antigen is unknown.

Specimen: naive CD4+ T cells from blood. The chain links TRBV10-3 to TRBJ2-7; no definite D call. This receptor was taken from a young man with type 1 diabetes. In DNA form, the CDR3 reads TGTGCCATCAGTGTAGACCCAACCTACGAGCAGTACTTC. Amino acid sequence: CAISVDPTYEQYF.